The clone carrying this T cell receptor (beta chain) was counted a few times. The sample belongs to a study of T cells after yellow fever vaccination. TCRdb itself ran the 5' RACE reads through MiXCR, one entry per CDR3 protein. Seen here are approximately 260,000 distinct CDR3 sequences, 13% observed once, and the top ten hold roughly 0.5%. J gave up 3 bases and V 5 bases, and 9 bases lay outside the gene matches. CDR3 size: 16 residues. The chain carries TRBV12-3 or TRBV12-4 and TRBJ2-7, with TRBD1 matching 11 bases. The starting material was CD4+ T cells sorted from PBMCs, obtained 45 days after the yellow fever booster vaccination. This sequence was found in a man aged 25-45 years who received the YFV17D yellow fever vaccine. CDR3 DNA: TGTGCCAGCAGTCCGCGCTTGGACAGGGGGCGCTACGAGCAGTACTTC. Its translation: CASSPRLDRGRYEQYF.